This record looks at one T cell receptor (beta chain) sequence and its context. Its antigen is as yet unknown. The data were obtained in a study of radiotherapy plus CTLA-4 blockade in lung cancer. Across the whole study: With 30% to 40% of patients having disease control, objective responses were seen in roughly 18%.

Germline V CDR1 and CDR2: KGHSH, LQKENI. CDR3 length equals 14 residues. Study results and limitations: Some TCR clones had been derived from tumors. These clones expanded in peripheral blood after radiotherapy plus ipilimumab.

The data were produced by immunoSEQ multiplex PCR, yet TCRdb's version contains in-frame clones alone and is incomplete. Of around 100,000 clones in the sample, about 70% were seen once. The sequencing used peripheral blood, collected from a patient treated with radiotherapy plus ipilimumab. This rearrangement joins TRBV18 to TRBJ2-5; the match to TRBD2 covers 7 bases. The tail of the sequence fits TRBJ2-7 better, so the J call may be wrong. This clonotype originated in a human donor with non-small cell lung cancer who had a partial response to radiotherapy plus ipilimumab. Some clones in this sample may be carry-over from other donors' samples. The CDR3 region has the DNA TGTGCCAGCTCCCGGGGGAGGGCCACCTACGAGCAGTACTTC. Protein sequence: CASSRGRATYEQYF.